The sequence of this T cell receptor (beta chain) was determined in a study of beta chain features in type 1 diabetes. For the study at large: There was similarity between patients and healthy donors in age, gender and cell yields. Whole-study results and caveats: Naive, central memory and regulatory TCRB repertoires appeared more similar among patients than healthy donors.

Every bit of the isolated RNA underwent reverse transcription, so sequencing read expressed TCRB transcripts. About 3.57 million reads, on average, came from each naive, central memory and regulatory T cell sample. Profiling relied on immunoSEQ multiplex PCR, and the TCRdb table lists in-frame clones only, not all of them. The sample includes some 410,000 clones, around 13% of them seen just once. Purity exceeding 95% was reached by all sorted populations. This clone was seen more than once but under ten times. Its antigen is not known. The sample consisted of naive CD4+ T cells from blood. The clonotype comes from a man younger than 40 in good health.

CDR3 residues: CSVEGQGAVTEAFF. Written as DNA, the CDR3 is TGCAGCGTTGAGGGTCAGGGGGCTGTCACTGAAGCTTTCTTT. V and J are TRBV29-1 and TRBJ1-1, with TRBD1 matching 8 bases. Germline CDR1 reads SQVTM; CDR2 reads ANQGSEA. This CDR3 has 14 residues. V was pared by 3 bases and J by 4 bases, with 7 bases of the junction left unmatched.